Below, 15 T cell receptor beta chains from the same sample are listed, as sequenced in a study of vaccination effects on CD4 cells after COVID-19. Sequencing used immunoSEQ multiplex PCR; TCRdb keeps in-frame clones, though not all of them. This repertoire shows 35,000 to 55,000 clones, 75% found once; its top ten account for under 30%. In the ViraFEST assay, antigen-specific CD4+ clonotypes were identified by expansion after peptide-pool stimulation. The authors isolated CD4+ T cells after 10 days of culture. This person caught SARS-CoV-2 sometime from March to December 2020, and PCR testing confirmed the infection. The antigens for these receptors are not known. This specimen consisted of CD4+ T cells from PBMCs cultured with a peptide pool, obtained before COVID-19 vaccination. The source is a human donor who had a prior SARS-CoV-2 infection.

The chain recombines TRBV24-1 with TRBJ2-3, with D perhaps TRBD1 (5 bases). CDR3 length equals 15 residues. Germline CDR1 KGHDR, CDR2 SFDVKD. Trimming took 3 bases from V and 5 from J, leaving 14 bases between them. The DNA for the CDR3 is TGTGCCACCAGTGATAAGACAGAACCCCTAGATACGCAGTATTTT. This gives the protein CATSDKTEPLDTQYF.

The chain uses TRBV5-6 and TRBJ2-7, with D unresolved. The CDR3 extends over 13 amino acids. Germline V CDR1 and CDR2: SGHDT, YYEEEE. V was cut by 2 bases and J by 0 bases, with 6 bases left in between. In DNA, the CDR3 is TGTGCCAGCAGCTTTTCGAACTCCTACGAGCAGTACTTC. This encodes CASSFSNSYEQYF.

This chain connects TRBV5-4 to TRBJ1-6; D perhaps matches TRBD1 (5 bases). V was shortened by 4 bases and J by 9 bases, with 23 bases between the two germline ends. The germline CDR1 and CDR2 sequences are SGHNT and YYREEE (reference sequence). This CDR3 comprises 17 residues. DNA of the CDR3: TGTGCCAGCAGCCGCTTGATGGGGTCCGGGACTACTTCACCCCTCCACTTT. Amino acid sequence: CASSRLMGSGTTSPLHF.

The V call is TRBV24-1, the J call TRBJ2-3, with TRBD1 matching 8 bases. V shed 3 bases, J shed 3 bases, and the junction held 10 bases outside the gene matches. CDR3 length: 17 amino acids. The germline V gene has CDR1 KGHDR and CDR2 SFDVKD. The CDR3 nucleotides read TGTGCCACCAGTGATCAGACCGGGACAGGCGGAACAGATACGCAGTATTTT. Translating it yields CATSDQTGTGGTDTQYF.

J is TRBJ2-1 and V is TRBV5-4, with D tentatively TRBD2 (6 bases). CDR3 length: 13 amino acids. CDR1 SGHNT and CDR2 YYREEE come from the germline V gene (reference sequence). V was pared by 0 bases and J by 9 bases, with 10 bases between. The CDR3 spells CASSLVLGGEQFF. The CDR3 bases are TGTGCCAGCAGCTTGGTTTTGGGAGGTGAGCAGTTCTTC. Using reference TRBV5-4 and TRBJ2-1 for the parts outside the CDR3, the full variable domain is ETGVTQSPTHLIKTRGQQVTLRCSSQSGHNTVSWYQQALGQGPQFIFQYYREEENGRGNFPPRFSGLQFPNYSSELNVNALELDDSALYLCASSLVLGGEQFFGPGTRLTVL.

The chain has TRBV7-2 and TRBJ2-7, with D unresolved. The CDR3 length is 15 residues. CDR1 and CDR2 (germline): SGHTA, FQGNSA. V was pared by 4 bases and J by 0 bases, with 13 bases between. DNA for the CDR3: TGTGCCAGCAGCTACCTGGCTTTAACCTCCTACGAGCAGTACTTC. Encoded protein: CASSYLALTSYEQYF. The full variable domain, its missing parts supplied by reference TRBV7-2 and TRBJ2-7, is GAGVSQSPSNKVTEKGKDVELRCDPISGHTALYWYRQSLGQGLEFLIYFQGNSAPDKSGLPSDRFSAERTGGSVSTLTIQRTQQEDSAVYLCASSYLALTSYEQYFGPGTRLTVT.

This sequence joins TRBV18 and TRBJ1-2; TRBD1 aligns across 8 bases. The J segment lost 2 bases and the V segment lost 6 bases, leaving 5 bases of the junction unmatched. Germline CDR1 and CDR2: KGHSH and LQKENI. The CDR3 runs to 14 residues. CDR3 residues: CASSSGGSNYGYTF. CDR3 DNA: TGTGCCAGCTCGTCAGGGGGCTCGAACTATGGCTACACCTTC.

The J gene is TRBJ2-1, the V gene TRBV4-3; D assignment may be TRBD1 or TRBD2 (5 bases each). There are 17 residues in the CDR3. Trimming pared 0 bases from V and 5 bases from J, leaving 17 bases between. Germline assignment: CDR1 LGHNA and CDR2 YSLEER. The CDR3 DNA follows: TGCGCCAGCAGCCAAGAGGGGGTCGGACTTACCAACAATGAGCAGTTCTTC. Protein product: CASSQEGVGLTNNEQFF.

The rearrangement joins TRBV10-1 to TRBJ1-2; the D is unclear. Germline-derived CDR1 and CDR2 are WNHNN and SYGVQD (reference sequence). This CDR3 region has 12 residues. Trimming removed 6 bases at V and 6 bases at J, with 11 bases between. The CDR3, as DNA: TGCGCCAGCAGCCACAGAAGCAATGGCTACACCTTC. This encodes CASSHRSNGYTF.

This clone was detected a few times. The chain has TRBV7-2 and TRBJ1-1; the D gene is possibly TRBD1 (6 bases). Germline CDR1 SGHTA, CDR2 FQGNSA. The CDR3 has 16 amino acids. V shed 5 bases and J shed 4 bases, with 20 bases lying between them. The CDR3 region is CASSPFPRGGRTEAFF. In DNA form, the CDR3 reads TGTGCCAGCAGCCCCTTCCCTCGCGGGGGCCGCACTGAAGCTTTCTTT.

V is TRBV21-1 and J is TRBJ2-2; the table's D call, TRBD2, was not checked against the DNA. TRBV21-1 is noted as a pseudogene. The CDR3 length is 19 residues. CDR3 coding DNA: TGTGCCAGCAAAACCCCTGGACTAGCGGGGGGCTTGAACACCGGGGAGCTGTTTTTT. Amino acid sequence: CASKTPGLAGGLNTGELFF.

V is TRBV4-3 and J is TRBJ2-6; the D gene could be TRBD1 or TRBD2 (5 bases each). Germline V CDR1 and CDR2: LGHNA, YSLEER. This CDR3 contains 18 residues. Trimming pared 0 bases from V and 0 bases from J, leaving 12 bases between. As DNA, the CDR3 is TGCGCCAGCAGCCAAGATGGGGCACGGGGCTCTGGGGCCAACGTCCTGACTTTC. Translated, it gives CASSQDGARGSGANVLTF.

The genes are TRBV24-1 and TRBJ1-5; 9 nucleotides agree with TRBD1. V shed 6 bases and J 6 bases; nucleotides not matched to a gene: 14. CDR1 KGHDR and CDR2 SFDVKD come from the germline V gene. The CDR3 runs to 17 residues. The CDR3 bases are TGTGCCACCAGTACCGCTGGCCGGGACAGGGTTTGTCAGCCCCAGCATTTT. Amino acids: CATSTAGRDRVCQPQHF.

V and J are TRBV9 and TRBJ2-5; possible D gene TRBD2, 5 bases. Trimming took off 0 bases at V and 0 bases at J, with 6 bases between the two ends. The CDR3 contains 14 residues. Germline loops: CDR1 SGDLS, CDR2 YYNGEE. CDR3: CASSVGGYQETQYF. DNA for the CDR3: TGTGCCAGCAGCGTAGGAGGGTACCAAGAGACCCAGTACTTC.

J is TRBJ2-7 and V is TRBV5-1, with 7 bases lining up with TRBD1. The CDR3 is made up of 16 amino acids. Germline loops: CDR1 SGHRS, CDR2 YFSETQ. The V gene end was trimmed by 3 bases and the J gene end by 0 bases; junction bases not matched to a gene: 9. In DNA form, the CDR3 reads TGCGCCAGCAGCTCCTCAGGGACAGTTTACTCCTACGAGCAGTACTTC. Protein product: CASSSSGTVYSYEQYF.